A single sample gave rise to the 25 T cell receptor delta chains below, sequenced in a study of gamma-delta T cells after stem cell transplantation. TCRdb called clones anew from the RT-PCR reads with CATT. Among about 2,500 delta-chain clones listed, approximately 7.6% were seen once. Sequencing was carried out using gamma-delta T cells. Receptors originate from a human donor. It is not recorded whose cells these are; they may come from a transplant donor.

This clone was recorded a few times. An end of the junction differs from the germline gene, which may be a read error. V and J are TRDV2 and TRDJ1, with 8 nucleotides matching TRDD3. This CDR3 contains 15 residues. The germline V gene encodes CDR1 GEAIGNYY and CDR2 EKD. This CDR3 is CACDRLGVEVDNLIF. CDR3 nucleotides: TGTGCCTGTGACCGACTGGGGGTAGAGGTCGATAACCTCATCTTT.

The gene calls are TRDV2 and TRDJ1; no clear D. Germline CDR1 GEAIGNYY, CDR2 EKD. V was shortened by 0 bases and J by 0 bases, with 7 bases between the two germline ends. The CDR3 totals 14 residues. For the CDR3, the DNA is TGTGCCTGTGACACCGTCACAAACACCGATAAACTCATCTTT. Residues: CACDTVTNTDKLIF.

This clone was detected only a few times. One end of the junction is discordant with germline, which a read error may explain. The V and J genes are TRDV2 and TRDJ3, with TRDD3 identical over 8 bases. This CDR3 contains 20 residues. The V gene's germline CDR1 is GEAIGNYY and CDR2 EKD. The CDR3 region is CACDTSTGGYSSCDTRPMFF. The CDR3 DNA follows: TGTGCCTGTGACACCTCTACTGGGGGCTACAGCTCCTGTGACACCCGACCGATGTTTTTC.

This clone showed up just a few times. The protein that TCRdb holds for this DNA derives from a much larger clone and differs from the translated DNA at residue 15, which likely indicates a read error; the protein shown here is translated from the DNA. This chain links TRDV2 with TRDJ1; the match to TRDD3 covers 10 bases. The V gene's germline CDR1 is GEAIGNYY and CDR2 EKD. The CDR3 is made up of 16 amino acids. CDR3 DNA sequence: TGTGCCTGTGACTTCATACTGGGGGATGGCCCCGATAAACTCACCTTT. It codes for CACDFILGDGPDKLTF.

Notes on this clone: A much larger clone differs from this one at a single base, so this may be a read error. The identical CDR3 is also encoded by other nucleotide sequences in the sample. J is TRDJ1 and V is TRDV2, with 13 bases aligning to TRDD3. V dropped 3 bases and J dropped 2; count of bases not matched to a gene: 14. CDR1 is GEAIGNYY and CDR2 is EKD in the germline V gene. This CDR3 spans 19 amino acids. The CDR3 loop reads CACDPVLLGDTRGTDKLIF. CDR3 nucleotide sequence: TGTGCCTGTGACCCCGTCTTACTGGGGGATACGCGTGGTACCGATAAACTCATCTTT.

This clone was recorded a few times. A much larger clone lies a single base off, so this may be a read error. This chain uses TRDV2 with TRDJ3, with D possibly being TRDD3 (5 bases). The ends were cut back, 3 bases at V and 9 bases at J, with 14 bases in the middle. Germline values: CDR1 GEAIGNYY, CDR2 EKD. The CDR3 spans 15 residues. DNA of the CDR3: TGTGCCTGTGACCTCGTGATGGGGACCACCCGACAGATGTTTTTC. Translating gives CACDLVMGTTRQMFF.

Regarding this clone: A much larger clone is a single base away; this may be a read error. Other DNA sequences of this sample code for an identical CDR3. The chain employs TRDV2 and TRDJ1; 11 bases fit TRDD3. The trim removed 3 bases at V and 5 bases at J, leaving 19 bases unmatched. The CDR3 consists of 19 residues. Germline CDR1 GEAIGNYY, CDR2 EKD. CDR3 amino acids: CACDALLGDNQPPADKLIF. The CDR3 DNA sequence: TGTGCCTGTGACGCCCTACTGGGGGATAATCAGCCACCAGCGGATAAACTCATCTTT.

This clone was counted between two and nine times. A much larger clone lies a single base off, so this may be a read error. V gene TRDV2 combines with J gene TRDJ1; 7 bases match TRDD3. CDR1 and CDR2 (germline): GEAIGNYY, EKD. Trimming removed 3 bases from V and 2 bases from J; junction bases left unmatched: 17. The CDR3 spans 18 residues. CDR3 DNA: TGTGCCTGTGACGCGGTACTGGGGACTACTCCGGGGACCGATAAACTCATCTTT. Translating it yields CACDAVLGTTPGTDKLIF.

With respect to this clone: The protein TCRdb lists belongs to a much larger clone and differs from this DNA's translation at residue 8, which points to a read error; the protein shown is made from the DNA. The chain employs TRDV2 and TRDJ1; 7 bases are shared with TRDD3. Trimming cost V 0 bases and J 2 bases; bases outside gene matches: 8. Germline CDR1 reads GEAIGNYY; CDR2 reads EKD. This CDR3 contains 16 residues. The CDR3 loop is CACDTLGVGGTDKLIF. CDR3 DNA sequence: TGTGCCTGTGACACCCTGGGGGTAGGGGGGACCGATAAACTCATCTTT.

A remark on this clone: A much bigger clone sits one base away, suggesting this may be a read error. In nucleotides, the CDR3 is TGTGCCTGTGACGCGGTCAACTTCGGGTCACTGGGGGATAGCACCCTCGCTAAACTCATCTTT. Its protein is CACDAVNFGSLGDSTLAKLIF. This sequence joins TRDV2 and TRDJ1; 11 bases match TRDD3. From germline, CDR1 is GEAIGNYY and CDR2 EKD. V was pared by 3 bases and J by 7 bases, with 27 bases of the junction left unmatched. This CDR3 spans 21 amino acids.

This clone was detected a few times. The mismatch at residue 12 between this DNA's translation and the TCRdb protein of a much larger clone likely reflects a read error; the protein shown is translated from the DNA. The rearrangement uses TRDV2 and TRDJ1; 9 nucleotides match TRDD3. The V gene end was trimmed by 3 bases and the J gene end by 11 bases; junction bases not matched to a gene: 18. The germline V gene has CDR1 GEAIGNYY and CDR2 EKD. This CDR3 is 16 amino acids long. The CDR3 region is CACDALGDKGRSGLIF. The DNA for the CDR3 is TGTGCCTGTGACGCCTTGGGGGATAAGGGGCGGAGTGGGCTCATCTTT.

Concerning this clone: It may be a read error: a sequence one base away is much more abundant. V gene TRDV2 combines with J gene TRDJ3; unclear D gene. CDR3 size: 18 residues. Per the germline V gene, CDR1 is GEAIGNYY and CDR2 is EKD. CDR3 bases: TGTGCCAGTGACCCCCTCTCCGACGAGCCCTGGGACACCCGACAGATGTTTTTC. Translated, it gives CASDPLSDEPWDTRQMFF.

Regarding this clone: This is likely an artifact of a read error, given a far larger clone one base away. The CDR3 bases are TGTGCCTGTGACCTCGTCGGGTCCACTGTGGGGCCGGCCCTAAGCACCGATAAACTCATCTTT. It specifies CACDLVGSTVGPALSTDKLIF. The V gene is TRDV2, the J gene TRDJ1; a weak D match, TRDD3 (5 bases). Germline V gene lookup returns CDR1 GEAIGNYY and CDR2 EKD. V was shortened by 3 bases and J by 1 base, with 32 bases between the two germline ends. CDR3 length: 21 amino acids.

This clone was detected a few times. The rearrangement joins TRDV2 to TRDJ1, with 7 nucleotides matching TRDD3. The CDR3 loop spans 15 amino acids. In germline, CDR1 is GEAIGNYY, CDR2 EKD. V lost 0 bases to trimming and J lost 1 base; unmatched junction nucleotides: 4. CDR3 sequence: CACDTVGDRTDKLIF. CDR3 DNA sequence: TGTGCCTGTGACACCGTGGGGGACCGCACCGATAAACTCATCTTT.

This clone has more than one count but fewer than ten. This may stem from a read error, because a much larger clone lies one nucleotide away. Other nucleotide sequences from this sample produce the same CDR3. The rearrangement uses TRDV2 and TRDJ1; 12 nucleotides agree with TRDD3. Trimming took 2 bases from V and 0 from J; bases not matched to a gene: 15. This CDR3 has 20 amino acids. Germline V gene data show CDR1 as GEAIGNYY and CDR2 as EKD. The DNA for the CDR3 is TGTGCCTGTGACAAGGTACTGGGGGATACCAAGCTACTGTACACCGATAAACTCATCTTT. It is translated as CACDKVLGDTKLLYTDKLIF.

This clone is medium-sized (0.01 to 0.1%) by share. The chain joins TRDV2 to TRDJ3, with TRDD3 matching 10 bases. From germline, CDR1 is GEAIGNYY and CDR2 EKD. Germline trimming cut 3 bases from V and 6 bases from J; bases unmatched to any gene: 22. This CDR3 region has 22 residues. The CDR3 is CACDSLLGDLGPIQVDTRQMFF. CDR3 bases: TGTGCCTGTGACTCCTTACTGGGGGATTTGGGCCCCATTCAGGTGGACACCCGACAGATGTTTTTC.

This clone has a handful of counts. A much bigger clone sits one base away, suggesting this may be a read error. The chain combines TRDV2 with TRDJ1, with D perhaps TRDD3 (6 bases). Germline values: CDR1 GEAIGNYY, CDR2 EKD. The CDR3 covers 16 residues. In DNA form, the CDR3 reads TGTGCCTGTGGCACCGTGGGGGCCAAAGCTACCGATAAACTCATCTTT. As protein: CACGTVGAKATDKLIF.

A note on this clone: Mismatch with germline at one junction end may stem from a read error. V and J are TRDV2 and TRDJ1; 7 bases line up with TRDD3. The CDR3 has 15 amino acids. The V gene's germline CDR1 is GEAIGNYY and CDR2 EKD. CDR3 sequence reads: CACDLGGDRPDKLTF. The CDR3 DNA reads TGTGCCTGTGACCTCGGAGGGGATAGGCCCGATAAACTCACCTTT.

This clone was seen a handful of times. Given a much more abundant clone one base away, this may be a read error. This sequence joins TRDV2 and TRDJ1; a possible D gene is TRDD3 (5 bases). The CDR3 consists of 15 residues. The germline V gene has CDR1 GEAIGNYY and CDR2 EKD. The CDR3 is CACDTVGTNTDNLIF. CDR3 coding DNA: TGTGCCTGTGACACCGTGGGGACCAACACCGATAACCTCATCTTT.

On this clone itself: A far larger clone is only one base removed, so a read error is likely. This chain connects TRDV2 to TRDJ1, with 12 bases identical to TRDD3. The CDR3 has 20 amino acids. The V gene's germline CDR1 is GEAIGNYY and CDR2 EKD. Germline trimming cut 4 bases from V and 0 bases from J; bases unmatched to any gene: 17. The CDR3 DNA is TGTGCCTGTGATAGGGTACTGGGGGATACCAAGCTACTGTACACCGATAAACTCATCTTT. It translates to CACDRVLGDTKLLYTDKLIF.

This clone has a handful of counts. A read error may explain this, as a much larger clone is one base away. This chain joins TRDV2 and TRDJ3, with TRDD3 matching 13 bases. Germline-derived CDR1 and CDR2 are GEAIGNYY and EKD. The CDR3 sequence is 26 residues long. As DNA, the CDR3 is TGTGCCTGTGACGCGGTACTGGGGGATACGGGCCCAAACGCGTCTCCAAGCTCCTGGGACGCCCGACAGATGTTTTTC. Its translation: CACDAVLGDTGPNASPSSWDARQMFF.

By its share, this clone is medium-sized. The CDR3 DNA follows: TGTGCCTGTGACACAATTGGGGGTCTCCACACCGATAAACTCATCTTT. This encodes CACDTIGGLHTDKLIF. The chain has TRDV2 and TRDJ1; D possibly corresponds to TRDD3 (6 bases). Trimming took off 1 base at V and 0 bases at J, with 14 bases between the two ends. CDR3 length: 16 residues. In germline, CDR1 is GEAIGNYY, CDR2 EKD.

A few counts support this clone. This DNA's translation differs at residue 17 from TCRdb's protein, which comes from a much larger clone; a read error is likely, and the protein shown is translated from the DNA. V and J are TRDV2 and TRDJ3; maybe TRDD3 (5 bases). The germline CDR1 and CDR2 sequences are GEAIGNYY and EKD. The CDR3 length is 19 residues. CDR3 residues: CACDTVQLKSSWDTRQIFF. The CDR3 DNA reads TGTGCCTGTGACACCGTACAATTAAAGAGCTCCTGGGACACCCGACAGATATTTTTC.

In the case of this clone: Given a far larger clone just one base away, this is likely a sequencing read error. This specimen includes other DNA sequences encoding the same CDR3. The CDR3 region has the DNA TGCGCCTGTGACACCCTGGGGGATACTCCCGATAAACTCATCTTT. Translation: CACDTLGDTPDKLIF. The chain uses TRDV2 and TRDJ1; 11 nucleotides match TRDD3. This CDR3 region has 15 residues. Germline-derived CDR1 and CDR2 are GEAIGNYY and EKD.

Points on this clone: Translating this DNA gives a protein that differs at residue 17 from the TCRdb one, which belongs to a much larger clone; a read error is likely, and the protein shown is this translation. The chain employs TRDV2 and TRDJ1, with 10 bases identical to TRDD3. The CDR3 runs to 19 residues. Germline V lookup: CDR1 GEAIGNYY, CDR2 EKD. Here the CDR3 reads CACDTVGGQGDTVSDKRIF. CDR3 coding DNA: TGTGCCTGTGACACCGTGGGGGGCCAGGGGGATACGGTGTCCGATAAACGCATCTTT.